The 2 T cell receptor beta chains reported below all come from one sample, sequenced in a study of T-cell reconstitution after alpha-beta-depleted transplantation in children. During its preparation, the TCRbeta library received unique molecular identifiers. MiXCR, applied by TCRdb to the PCR reads, yields one record per CDR3 protein. Found here are approximately 170,000 distinct CDR3 sequences, around 10% of them singletons; the top ten hold around 13%. The input for sequencing was PBMCs, taken before TCRalphabeta/CD19-depleted stem cell transplant. The receptors here all came from a boy aged 2 to 10 with acute myeloid leukemia, due to receive a stem cell transplant.

This chain joins TRBV12-3 or TRBV12-4 and TRBJ2-1; D is unresolved. The CDR3 is 12 amino acids. Trimming left V 6 bases short and J 7 bases short, with 10 bases between. In DNA, the CDR3 is TGTGCCAGCAGCCCAGACGGAAATGAGCAGTTCTTC. Amino acid sequence: CASSPDGNEQFF.

This clonotype has a count of ten or more. The junction departs from the called germline gene at one end, perhaps through a read error. The chain carries TRBV5-1 and TRBJ1-6; D might be TRBD1 (5 bases). CDR1 is SGHRS and CDR2 is YFSETQ in the germline V gene. The CDR3 totals 14 residues. CDR3 residues: CAISIRDLNSPLHF. Written as DNA, the CDR3 is TGCGCCATCAGCATCCGGGACCTTAATTCACCCCTCCACTTT.